One sample yielded the 26 T cell receptor beta chains listed below, sequenced in a study of blood T cell repertoires in COVID-19. The protocol was immunoSEQ multiplex PCR, while the TCRdb copy is restricted to in-frame clones and leaves out a portion. This table has roughly 360,000 clones, around 87% appearing once. Material for sequencing was PBMCs or T cells enriched from blood (not recorded which). These receptors originate from a man aged 25-45 years who had recovered from COVID-19.

The J gene is TRBJ1-5, the V gene TRBV27; TRBD1 is a possible D gene (5 bases). Germline CDR1 MNHEY, CDR2 SMNVEV (reference sequence). The CDR3 consists of 15 residues. V was shortened by 5 bases and J by 2 bases, with 13 bases between the two germline ends. CDR3 sequence: CASSLQGRGNQPQHF. In nucleotides, the CDR3 is TGTGCCAGCAGTCTCCAGGGAAGAGGCAATCAGCCCCAGCATTTT.

This clone has just a few counts. This chain uses TRBV5-1 with TRBJ1-4, with a possible D match to TRBD1 (6 bases). Trimming shortened V by 4 bases and J by 6 bases, and 16 bases separated the two germline ends. Germline V CDR1 and CDR2: SGHRS, YFSETQ. The CDR3 totals 15 residues. The CDR3: CASSTGWGIDEKLFF. The CDR3 bases are TGCGCCAGCAGCACAGGGTGGGGAATCGATGAAAAACTGTTTTTT.

J is TRBJ1-4 and V is TRBV5-4; tentatively, D is TRBD1 (6 bases). CDR1 is SGHNT, CDR2 YYREEE, per germline (reference sequence). Trimming took off 2 bases at V and 5 bases at J, with 13 bases between the two ends. The CDR3 runs 15 residues. CDR3 DNA sequence: TGTGCCAGCAGCTTTGCAGGACAGACAAATGAAAAACTGTTTTTT. Amino acids: CASSFAGQTNEKLFF.

The CDR3 protein is CASSHPGQQETQYF. The CDR3 DNA is TGCGCCAGCAGCCACCCCGGACAGCAAGAGACCCAGTACTTC. The chain links TRBV4-3 to TRBJ2-5, with D perhaps TRBD1 (6 bases). V was cut by 3 bases and J by 2 bases, with 10 bases left in between. This CDR3 has 14 residues. Germline V CDR1 and CDR2: LGHNA, YSLEER.

This rearrangement joins TRBV9 to TRBJ2-1; tentative D call: TRBD2 (5 bases). Germline values: CDR1 SGDLS, CDR2 YYNGEE. CDR3 length: 12 residues. The V end lost 4 bases, the J end lost 10 bases, and 12 bases lay between the germline ends. In DNA, the CDR3 is TGTGCCAGCAGCCTTGTACCGGGGGAGCAGTTCTTC. Translation gives CASSLVPGEQFF.

Only one count was recorded for this clone. The CDR3 loop is CASSSTGYGYTF. CDR3 bases: TGTGCCAGCAGCTCCACAGGCTATGGCTACACCTTC. The chain couples TRBV7-2 to TRBJ1-2, with D perhaps matching TRBD1 (5 bases). Between the trimmed V and J ends, which lost 4 bases and 4 bases, there was a span of 7 bases. From germline, CDR1 is SGHTA and CDR2 FQGNSA. The CDR3 has 12 amino acids.

This chain connects TRBV24-1 to TRBJ2-3; D is possibly TRBD1 (6 bases). V was cut by 3 bases and J by 6 bases, with 18 bases left in between. CDR1 is KGHDR, CDR2 SFDVKD, per germline. This CDR3 has 16 amino acids. In DNA, the CDR3 is TGTGCCACCAGTGATAAGGACAGCAGTTTTCGGGATACGCAGTATTTT. As protein: CATSDKDSSFRDTQYF.

The rearrangement links TRBV5-1 to TRBJ2-5; 10 nucleotides line up with TRBD1. J gave up 5 bases and V 6 bases, and 7 bases lay outside the gene matches. The CDR3 consists of 14 residues. Germline V gives CDR1 SGHRS, CDR2 YFSETQ. The CDR3 region has the DNA TGCGCCAGCAACCTTGGGACAGGGGCCGAGACCCAGTACTTC. Its translation: CASNLGTGAETQYF.

This clone was picked up a small number of times. This chain connects TRBV2 to TRBJ2-7, with a tentative D call TRBD2 (6 bases). Trimming cost V 2 bases and J 4 bases, with 6 bases left between them. This CDR3 has 12 residues. Germline loops: CDR1 SNHLY, CDR2 FYNNEI. The CDR3 region has the DNA TGTGCCAGCAGTGAACGGGGGTACGAGCAGTACTTC. Protein sequence: CASSERGYEQYF.

V gene TRBV5-1 combines with J gene TRBJ2-5; D perhaps matches TRBD2 (5 bases). The V end was cut by 0 bases, the J end by 4 bases, with 10 bases between. Germline loops: CDR1 SGHRS, CDR2 YFSETQ. The CDR3 is 14 residues long. The CDR3 region is CASSLASGRETQYF. DNA of the CDR3: TGCGCCAGCAGCTTGGCCTCGGGGAGAGAGACCCAGTACTTC.

The chain joins TRBV6-5 to TRBJ1-2, with D perhaps matching TRBD1 (6 bases). The CDR3 extends over 15 amino acids. Germline CDR1 reads MNHEY; CDR2 reads SVGAGI. Trimming took 0 bases from V and 4 from J, leaving 12 bases between them. CDR3 nucleotide sequence: TGTGCCAGCAGTTACTCGACGGGGGGCCCCTATGGCTACACCTTC. Its translation is CASSYSTGGPYGYTF.

This chain joins TRBV2 and TRBJ1-5; D remains ambiguous. The CDR3 consists of 14 residues. Germline V gives CDR1 SNHLY, CDR2 FYNNEI. With 5 bases removed from V and 6 bases from J, the gap between germline ends came to 14 bases. The CDR3 loop is CASSQENTGQPQHF. CDR3 DNA: TGTGCCAGCAGTCAAGAGAATACCGGTCAGCCCCAGCATTTT.

The chain links TRBV19 to TRBJ2-7; D possibly corresponds to TRBD2 (6 bases). Germline V gene data show CDR1 as LNHDA and CDR2 as SQIVND (reference sequence). CDR3 length: 13 residues. Trimming took off 3 bases at V and 1 base at J, with 7 bases between the two ends. DNA of the CDR3: TGTGCCAGTAGTATCGGGACTTCCTACGAGCAGTACTTC. Translating gives CASSIGTSYEQYF.

The gene calls are TRBV30 and TRBJ1-4; 10 bases are a match to TRBD1. The V segment lost 2 bases and the J segment 4 bases; nucleotides outside the gene matches: 1. CDR1 and CDR2 from the germline V gene are GTSNPN and SVGIG (reference sequence). The CDR3 is 14 amino acids. In DNA form, the CDR3 reads TGTGCCTGGAGTCGGACAGGGGGTAATGAAAAACTGTTTTTT. Translated, it gives CAWSRTGGNEKLFF.

This rearrangement joins TRBV10-3 to TRBJ2-1; 9 positions match TRBD1. Germline trimming cut 4 bases from V and 5 bases from J; bases unmatched to any gene: 3. CDR1 is ENHRY and CDR2 is SYGVKD in the germline V gene. The length of the CDR3 is 14 residues. The chain's CDR3 is CAISGTGAHNEQFF. CDR3 in DNA: TGTGCCATCAGTGGGACAGGGGCGCACAATGAGCAGTTCTTC.

This rearrangement joins TRBV7-2 to TRBJ2-7; perhaps TRBD2 as D (5 bases). The CDR3 consists of 14 residues. CDR1 SGHTA and CDR2 FQGNSA come from the germline V gene. The ends were cut back, 4 bases at V and 2 bases at J, with 12 bases in the middle. CDR3 protein: CASSSGLATYEQYF. The DNA of the CDR3 is TGTGCCAGCAGCTCGGGGTTAGCCACCTACGAGCAGTACTTC.

The rearrangement links TRBV9 to TRBJ1-1; D uncertain. Germline lookup yields CDR1 SGDLS and CDR2 YYNGEE. V lost 5 bases and J lost 1, with 9 bases in between. The CDR3 consists of 13 residues. CDR3 protein: CASSWGGNTEAFF. The CDR3, as DNA: TGTGCCAGCAGTTGGGGAGGGAACACTGAAGCTTTCTTT.

The J gene is TRBJ1-5, the V gene TRBV18; no firm D call. The CDR3 runs to 13 residues. Germline V gene sequence: CDR1 KGHSH, CDR2 LQKENI. With 3 bases removed from V and 5 bases from J, the gap between germline ends came to 8 bases. CDR3 residues: CASSPGRYQPQHF. The CDR3 DNA reads as TGTGCCAGCTCACCGGGCCGATATCAGCCCCAGCATTTT.

This chain connects TRBV5-1 to TRBJ2-1; 9 bases are a match to TRBD2. There are 17 residues in the CDR3. The ends lost 0 bases at V and 4 bases at J; junction bases unmatched: 8. The germline V gene has CDR1 SGHRS and CDR2 YFSETQ. Written as DNA, the CDR3 is TGCGCCAGCAGCTTGGCCGGCGGTAGCGGGGGATACAATGAGCAGTTCTTC. Translating it yields CASSLAGGSGGYNEQFF.

The rearrangement uses TRBV9 and TRBJ1-5; possibly TRBD1 for D (5 bases). V was clipped by 0 bases and J by 7 bases, with 14 bases between them. Germline V lookup: CDR1 SGDLS, CDR2 YYNGEE. This CDR3 comprises 15 residues. The CDR3 region is CASSVGSGLGQPQHF. CDR3 sequence (DNA): TGTGCCAGCAGCGTAGGTTCAGGGTTGGGCCAGCCCCAGCATTTT.

The chain links TRBV5-1 to TRBJ1-1; D not certain. The CDR3 extends over 15 amino acids. Germline CDR1 SGHRS, CDR2 YFSETQ. Trimming shortened V by 0 bases and J by 4 bases, and 13 bases separated the two germline ends. CDR3: CASSLAAVLGTEAFF. CDR3 nucleotides: TGCGCCAGCAGCTTGGCCGCCGTGCTAGGCACTGAAGCTTTCTTT.

In this sample, this clone turned up once. The genes are TRBV13 and TRBJ2-2, with 9 bases that match TRBD1. The CDR3 extends over 16 amino acids. Unmatched junction bases numbered 7, after V lost 3 bases and J lost 5 bases. CDR1 and CDR2 from the germline V gene are PRHDT and FYEKMQ (reference sequence). CDR3 nucleotides: TGTGCCAGCAGCTTGGGACAGGGCCGGATAACCGGGGAGCTGTTTTTT. Its translation is CASSLGQGRITGELFF.

This clone was observed once. The rearrangement links TRBV12-3 or TRBV12-4 to TRBJ1-2; perhaps TRBD1 as D (6 bases). The CDR3 runs to 13 residues. Deletions cut 6 bases from V and 7 bases from J, with 15 bases between. Here the CDR3 reads CASRYRVSPGYTF. CDR3 DNA sequence: TGTGCCAGCAGGTACAGGGTATCTCCTGGCTACACCTTC.

The gene calls are TRBV4-1 and TRBJ2-7; D may be TRBD1 (6 bases). Germline assignment: CDR1 MGHRA and CDR2 YSYEKL. The CDR3 has 15 amino acids. Trimming removed 0 bases at V and 5 bases at J, with 14 bases between. CDR3 residues: CASSQERQVTDEQYF. The CDR3 nucleotides are TGCGCCAGCAGCCAAGAAAGACAGGTTACCGACGAGCAGTACTTC.

The table lists this clone with a count of one. This sequence joins TRBV5-1 and TRBJ2-7, with unresolved D. In germline, CDR1 is SGHRS, CDR2 YFSETQ. Trimming removed 3 bases at V and 2 bases at J, with 18 bases between. The CDR3 totals 16 residues. The CDR3 nucleotides are TGCGCCAGCAGCTACACGACCTCCGGGTCTCCCTACGAGCAGTACTTC. It specifies CASSYTTSGSPYEQYF. The whole variable domain, remainder taken from reference TRBV5-1 and TRBJ2-7, is KAGVTQTPRYLIKTRGQQVTLSCSPISGHRSVSWYQQTPGQGLQFLFEYFSETQRNKGNFPGRFSGRQFSNSRSEMNVSTLELGDSALYLCASSYTTSGSPYEQYFGPGTRLTVT.

This clone was picked up one time. V usage is TRBV19 and J usage is TRBJ1-1; no reliable D call. The CDR3 has 17 residues. Trimming shortened V by 3 bases and J by 1 base, and 18 bases separated the two germline ends. CDR1 is LNHDA, CDR2 SQIVND, per germline (reference sequence). The CDR3 spells CASSILGGGLGNTEAFF. In DNA form, the CDR3 reads TGTGCCAGTAGTATTCTCGGCGGTGGTTTAGGGAACACTGAAGCTTTCTTT.